Listed below are T cell receptor beta chains from one sample, sequenced in a study of T-cell memory formation after mild COVID-19. TCRdb re-called the 5' RACE reads with MiXCR, one entry per CDR3 protein. The sample consists of 500,000 to 600,000 distinct CDR3 sequences, roughly 18% of them appearing once. The sequenced material came from PBMCs or a T cell subset sorted from them (not recorded which). The receptors shown here come from an adult woman who had mild COVID-19 (a few samples of this study predate the infection). Cell type and time point are not known. Both conserved end residues are trimmed from each CDR3. D genes are given only for firm matches.

TRBV5-1	TRBJ2-3	14	TRBD2	ASSFGTSGFTDTQY
TRBV7-9	TRBJ2-3	13	-	ASSHDGPWADTQY
TRBV7-2	TRBJ2-2	13	TRBD2	ASSSGTSYSGELF
TRBV7-2	TRBJ1-5	12	-	ASSLKGFGQPQH
TRBV7-9	TRBJ1-1	14	TRBD1	ASSPTRTGLNTEAF
TRBV29-1	TRBJ2-6	15	TRBD1	SVVGLTGPSGANVLT
TRBV20-1	TRBJ1-1	12	TRBD1	SARRTGISTEAF
TRBV24-1	TRBJ2-7	13	TRBD1	ATSDPDRGAYEQY
TRBV11-3	TRBJ2-7	12	-	ASSLFPRVYEQY
TRBV27	TRBJ2-3	12	-	ASSSRLSGDTQY
TRBV7-8	TRBJ2-7	15	TRBD1	ASSLPPGQGARGEQY
TRBV6-1	TRBJ2-3	11	TRBD2	ASRLAGGDTQY
TRBV5-5	TRBJ2-3	12	-	ASSLDGATDTQY
TRBV2	TRBJ1-5	14	-	ASHPGGKGGNQPQH
TRBV4-2	TRBJ1-4	13	TRBD1	ASSQGQGQYEKLF
TRBV13	TRBJ2-7	12	-	ASSLGRDGYEQY
TRBV7-6	TRBJ2-3	14	TRBD2	ASSSSRGSWSDTQY
TRBV24-1	TRBJ2-2	13	TRBD2	ATSGPRGGTGELF
TRBV7-9	TRBJ2-1	8	-	ASSLYRQF
TRBV7-9	TRBJ2-5	11	-	ASSGVYQETQY
TRBV5-6	TRBJ1-1	11	-	ASSLDMITEAF
TRBV4-3	TRBJ1-1	11	-	ASSQEQGNEAF
TRBV7-6	TRBJ2-5	13	TRBD1	ASSSGQGAQETQY
TRBV5-1	TRBJ2-1	15	-	ASSFRTVRSSYNEQF
TRBV29-1	TRBJ2-1	12	-	SVDSAGSYNEQF
TRBV29-1	TRBJ1-1	8	-	SVEQPEAF
TRBV24-1	TRBJ1-1	11	-	ATSDPGGPEAF
TRBV7-3	TRBJ2-7	11	-	ASSFLADYEQY
TRBV4-3	TRBJ1-1	14	-	ASSQDRLLMNTEAF
TRBV12-3/TRBV12-4	TRBJ2-5	11	TRBD1	ASRTGAGGTQY
TRBV5-1	TRBJ2-2	12	-	ASSLNSYTGELF